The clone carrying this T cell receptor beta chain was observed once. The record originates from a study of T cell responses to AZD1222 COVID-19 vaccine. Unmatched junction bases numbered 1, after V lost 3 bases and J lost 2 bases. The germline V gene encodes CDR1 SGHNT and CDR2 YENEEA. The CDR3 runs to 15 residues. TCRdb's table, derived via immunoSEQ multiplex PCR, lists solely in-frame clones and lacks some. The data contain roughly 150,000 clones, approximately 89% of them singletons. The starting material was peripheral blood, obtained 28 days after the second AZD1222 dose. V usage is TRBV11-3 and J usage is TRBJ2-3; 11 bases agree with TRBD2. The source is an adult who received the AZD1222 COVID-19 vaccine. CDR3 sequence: CASSFSGGATDTQYF. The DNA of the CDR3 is TGTGCCAGCAGCTTTAGCGGGGGGGCCACAGATACGCAGTATTTT.